The sequence of this T cell receptor (beta chain) was determined in a study of blood T cell repertoires in COVID-19. Turning to the study itself: Donors in the United States, Italy and Spain gave samples during acute or convalescent COVID-19. PBMCs, B-cell-depleted T cells, or T cells were the source of the cDNA or gDNA that made up the material.

The authors' processing: Estimates of nucleated cell counts were drawn from the amplification of reference gene primers. Only in-frame clones appear in the TCRdb table, and some are missing; sequencing was by immunoSEQ multiplex PCR. The V and J calls and the clone size are those of that table, but D and trimming were determined from the DNA. The sample shows roughly 340,000 clones, around 91% of them seen only once. Germline loops: CDR1 LNHDA, CDR2 SQIVND (reference sequence). The V gene end was trimmed by 7 bases and the J gene end by 5 bases; junction bases not matched to a gene: 6. The CDR3 is made up of 14 amino acids.

Sequencing was done on a sample of peripheral blood. The receptor was isolated from a woman between 18 and 29 years old who had recovered from COVID-19. This chain connects TRBV19 to TRBJ1-5, with 9 bases fitting TRBD1. The CDR3 sequence: CASKWGQGYQPQHF. As DNA, the CDR3 is TGTGCCAGTAAATGGGGACAGGGCTATCAGCCCCAGCATTTT.